The following is a T cell receptor (beta chain) sequence with its context. What antigen it recognizes has not been identified. The record has no base qualities; no much larger clone is one base away. One collaborating source in Seattle enrolled patients while the patients were actively infected and followed the patients over time throughout the course of disease. Each collaborating institution followed its own protocols to collect whole blood in K2EDTA tubes. Collaborator samples were shipped for TCRbeta analysis as frozen whole blood, isolated PBMCs, or DNA extracted from either sample type. Taken from the germline V gene, the CDR1 and CDR2 loops are SGHRS and YFSETQ. Its CDR3 holds 15 amino acids, cysteine through phenylalanine. The sequence is cut down to CDR3 DNA, 45 bases in frame from base 1. The V end gives up 2 bases and the J end 5 bases, leaving 6 bases in the junction not matched to a gene.

These data belong to a study of blood T cell repertoires in COVID-19 (dated by TCRdb to 2020 to 2022). About the full investigation: The collaborator samples originated in the United States, Italy and Spain and spanned the acute and convalescent phases of COVID-19. The samples were drawn from two sources: the first 160 participants of the ongoing ImmuneRACE study, and 950 to 1,500 subjects contributed by 6 global collaborators. A de-identified subject ID, COVID-19 status, age in years and sex were almost always included in the sample metadata. The prospective study material was composed of cDNA or gDNA derived from T cells, B-cell-depleted T cells, or PBMCs. Deeply sampled blood TCRbeta repertoires from subjects exposed to, actively infected with, or recovered from COVID-19 were included in the dataset. Where available, HLA class I and class II types were taken from metadata supplied by the sample provider and were not determined by assay-based typing. The repertoires were made available in a free public database intended to serve as a resource for research on the immune response to SARS-CoV-2. The investigation overall reported the following: How much clinical and demographic metadata was included differed by source and by participant, and the metadata was provided uncurated.

TCRbeta CDR3 regions were amplified from genomic DNA using the immunoSEQ Assay, a bias-controlled multiplex PCR. In the source study's methods: The number of nucleated cells in each sample was estimated from the amplification of reference gene primers within the assay. To quantify the absolute abundance of each unique TCRbeta CDR3 rearrangement, sequence reads were collapsed and filtered. For each sample, productive Simpson clonality was calculated as the square root of Simpson's diversity index over productive rearrangements. This immuneACCESS table, as held by TCRdb, lists in-frame sequences with V and J called but not all clones. Of the missing ones, under half trace to an unresolved V gene in checked studies; the others have no known cause. The V and J calls and clone size were taken over from that table, and D and trimming were inferred from the DNA. The sample table shows 150,000 or so clones, and around 87% are seen once. The ten largest account for over 10% of the sample.

This TCR was recovered from a young man with COVID-19, enrolled during active disease. The rearrangement combines TRBV5-1 with TRBJ2-5, with 10 bases matching TRBD1. Material for sequencing was peripheral blood. The CDR3 reads as follows: CASSFRQGASETQYF. The DNA is as follows: TGCGCCAGCAGCTTTCGACAGGGGGCGTCGGAGACCCAGTACTTC.